The rows below give T cell receptor beta chains drawn from one sample of a study of CD8+CD57+ T cells in acquired aplastic anemia. TCRdb recomputed calls from the reads with MiXCR, one row per CDR3 protein. The sample holds 450,000 to 550,000 distinct CDR3 sequences, roughly a third seen once. Sequenced: sorted CD4+, CD8+, or CD8+CD57+ T cells (not recorded which) from PBMCs. These receptors were taken from a human donor with aplastic anemia. Both conserved end residues are part of each CDR3. The D gene is left open where the match is weak. Clone size is not always given. Where it is, it says once, few, many or a class for expanded clones.

TRBV7-6	NA	TRBJ1-1	NA	CASSYRIQTEAFF	TGTGCCAGCAGCTACCGAATCCAGACTGAAGCTTTCTTT
TRBV10-3	NA	TRBJ1-6	NA	CASSEVRGRALHF	TGTGCCAGCAGTGAGGTCCGGGGCCGGGCCCTCCACTTT
TRBV6-1	NA	TRBJ1-2	many	CASSDGLNWAGGYTF	TGTGCCAGCAGTGACGGCCTTAACTGGGCCGGCGGCTACACCTTC
TRBV27	NA	TRBJ1-6	many	CASREGVSPLHF	TGTGCCAGCAGGGAGGGGGTCTCACCCCTCCACTTT
TRBV7-3	NA	TRBJ2-6	NA	CASSLTPGKNSGANVLTF	TGTGCCAGCAGCTTAACCCCGGGGAAAAACTCTGGGGCCAACGTCCTGACTTTC
TRBV5-1	TRBD2	TRBJ2-3	few	CASSLELAGGSTSTDTQYF	TGCGCCAGCAGCTTGGAACTAGCGGGGGGATCCACTAGCACAGATACGCAGTATTTT
TRBV29-1	TRBD1	TRBJ2-7	NA	CSVVGASGQGTIYEQYF	TGCAGCGTCGTGGGCGCCTCGGGACAGGGTACGATTTACGAGCAGTACTTC
TRBV19	NA	TRBJ2-5	many	CASSTQSQETQYF	TGTGCCAGTAGCACCCAAAGTCAAGAGACCCAGTACTTC
TRBV7-9	NA	TRBJ1-1	few	CASSSGGPSEAFF	TGTGCCAGCAGCTCGGGAGGCCCCTCTGAAGCTTTCTTT
TRBV19	NA	TRBJ2-3	NA	CAWSTQGTDTQYF	TGTGCCTGGAGTACCCAGGGAACAGATACGCAGTATTTT
TRBV29-1	TRBD2	TRBJ2-5	many	CSGGSGTSGGETQYF	TGCAGCGGGGGATCGGGAACTAGCGGGGGCGAGACCCAGTACTTC
TRBV29-1	TRBD1	TRBJ2-7	many	CSVAGQGTYEQYF	TGCAGCGTCGCGGGACAGGGGACCTACGAGCAGTACTTC
TRBV2	TRBD1	TRBJ1-2	many	CASNRDRGDGYTF	TGTGCCAGCAACCGGGACAGGGGGGATGGCTACACCTTC
TRBV20-1	NA	TRBJ1-1	NA	CSALYYGVNTEAFF	TGCAGTGCGCTCTACTATGGGGTAAACACTGAAGCTTTCTTT
TRBV10-3	TRBD2	TRBJ2-7	NA	CASRPSGGTYEQYF	TGTGCCAGCCGGCCTAGCGGGGGAACGTACGAGCAGTACTTC
TRBV25-1	NA	TRBJ2-1	many	CASKNSGSYNEQFF	TGTGCCAGTAAGAATAGCGGCTCCTACAATGAGCAGTTCTTC
TRBV5-1	NA	TRBJ1-4	NA	CASRAVYANEKLFF	TGCGCCAGTAGGGCCGTTTATGCTAATGAAAAACTGTTTTTT
TRBV2	NA	TRBJ2-7	once	CATSVRGRGEQYF	TGTGCCACCAGTGTCCGGGGCAGGGGCGAGCAGTACTTC
TRBV25-1	TRBD1	TRBJ2-5	NA	CASGALPGQGMETQYF	TGTGCCAGCGGCGCCCTACCGGGACAGGGAATGGAGACCCAGTACTTC
TRBV28	NA	TRBJ2-1	NA	CASSSGPHAEQFF	TGTGCCAGCAGCTCCGGACCTCACGCGGAGCAGTTCTTC
TRBV29-1	NA	TRBJ2-3	many	CSVVGGPDTQYF	TGCAGCGTTGTAGGCGGGCCAGATACGCAGTATTTT
TRBV10-2	NA	TRBJ2-2	NA	CASTNGPRLVYTGELFF	TGCGCCAGCACCAATGGCCCCCGACTAGTTTACACCGGGGAGCTGTTTTTT
TRBV20-1	TRBD2	TRBJ2-7	many	CSASYPTSGVWEQYF	TGCAGTGCTAGCTACCCTACTAGCGGGGTCTGGGAGCAGTACTTC
TRBV2	NA	TRBJ2-1	many	CASSVGGADYNEQFF	TGTGCCAGCAGTGTCGGGGGCGCTGACTACAATGAGCAGTTCTTC
TRBV7-2	NA	TRBJ2-2	many	CASSSHSTGELFF	TGTGCCAGCAGCTCTCACAGCACCGGGGAGCTGTTTTTT
TRBV7-2	TRBD1	TRBJ2-7	NA	CASTTGGARGVQQYF	TGTGCCAGCACTACAGGGGGCGCGAGGGGAGTCCAGCAGTACTTC